The T cell receptor beta chain under discussion was sequenced for a study of identical twins. Study-wide findings and caveats: Twin-shared out-of-frame alpha sequences were enriched for low generation probability. Surplus twin overlap in beta out-of-frame sequences was less pronounced.

Only a few counts were recorded for this clonotype. Its antigen is not known. CDR1 is MNHEY, CDR2 SMNVEV, per germline (reference sequence). The length of the CDR3 is 17 residues. J was trimmed by 4 bases and V by 2 bases; bases with no gene match: 13. TCRdb reprocessed the 5' RACE reads via MiXCR and lists one record per CDR3 protein. The repertoire consists of 1.5 million or so distinct CDR3 sequences, with around 29% occurring once and the leading ten covering under 0.35%. Sequences were obtained from cord blood. The V call is TRBV27, the J call TRBJ2-7, with TRBD1 identical over 8 bases. The receptor was derived from a newborn girl in good health. As DNA, the CDR3 is TGTGCCAGCAGTTTAGGGCCCCGGACAGGGAGGTTATACGAGCAGTACTTC. It encodes CASSLGPRTGRLYEQYF.